The 27 T cell receptor beta chains in this list originate from one sample, sequenced in a study of somatic mutations in cytotoxic T cells in rheumatoid arthritis. The repertoire was sequenced with immunoSEQ multiplex PCR; TCRdb's copy has only in-frame clones and lacks some. The sample has about 6,700 clones, 75% seen once. The sequencing sample was made of CD8+ T cells sorted from blood. These receptors were taken from a woman in her fifties or sixties in good health.

This rearrangement joins TRBV27 to TRBJ2-7; tentative D call: TRBD1 (6 bases). Deletions cut 2 bases from V and 2 bases from J, with 10 bases between. In germline, CDR1 is MNHEY, CDR2 SMNVEV (reference sequence). The CDR3 length is 14 residues. The CDR3 loop is CASSLQGPPYEQYF. The CDR3, as DNA: TGTGCCAGCAGTTTACAGGGGCCACCCTACGAGCAGTACTTC.

The CDR3 bases are TGTGCCAGCAGGGACGGACAGGGAGGAGGAGAGACCCAGTACTTC. It translates to CASRDGQGGGETQYF. This chain uses TRBV7-6 with TRBJ2-5, with 8 bases lining up with TRBD1. This CDR3 region has 15 residues. CDR1 SGHVS and CDR2 FNYEAQ come from the germline V gene. V lost 6 bases and J lost 4; bases outside the gene matches: 10.

The chain uses TRBV2 and TRBJ2-7, with a tentative D call TRBD1 (8 bases). CDR1 is SNHLY, CDR2 FYNNEI, per germline. The CDR3 covers 16 residues. Trimming took off 2 bases at V and 3 bases at J, with 17 bases between the two ends. The CDR3 nucleotides are TGTGCCAGCAGTGAAATGGGGACAGGCGGGGGCTACGAGCAGTACTTC. This gives the protein CASSEMGTGGGYEQYF.

This chain links TRBV9 with TRBJ2-1; tentatively, D is TRBD1 (6 bases). Germline assignment: CDR1 SGDLS and CDR2 YYNGEE. Trimming took off 3 bases at V and 0 bases at J, with 10 bases between the two ends. The CDR3 length is 15 residues. DNA for the CDR3: TGTGCCAGCAGCGAAACAGGGATCTCCTACAATGAGCAGTTCTTC. This sequence encodes CASSETGISYNEQFF.

The chain uses TRBV9 and TRBJ2-3; 8 bases are shared with TRBD2. The CDR3 contains 12 residues. Germline-derived CDR1 and CDR2 are SGDLS and YYNGEE. Losses at the gene ends were 7 bases for V and 3 bases for J; bases not matched to a gene: 1. The CDR3, as DNA: TGTGCCAGCCGGGGGGGGACAGATACGCAGTATTTT. Its protein product is CASRGGTDTQYF.

The V call is TRBV7-9, the J call TRBJ1-1; TRBD1 aligns across 7 bases. Germline V lookup: CDR1 SEHNR, CDR2 FQNEAQ (reference sequence). The CDR3 spans 14 residues. The V gene end was trimmed by 5 bases and the J gene end by 1 base; junction bases not matched to a gene: 4. The CDR3 reads CASSTTGKNTEAFF. The CDR3 DNA reads TGTGCCAGCAGCACGACAGGGAAGAACACTGAAGCTTTCTTT.

This clone has a handful of counts. This rearrangement joins TRBV6-5 to TRBJ2-7; possible D gene TRBD2, 5 bases. The CDR3 loop spans 15 amino acids. Germline V lookup: CDR1 MNHEY, CDR2 SVGAGI. Deletions cut 6 bases from V and 3 bases from J, with 18 bases between. CDR3 coding DNA: TGTGCCAGCAGAGGCGGAGGCTTGGGTGTCTACGAGCAGTACTTC. As protein: CASRGGGLGVYEQYF.

The gene calls are TRBV7-6 and TRBJ2-7; the match to TRBD1 covers 9 bases. There are 14 residues in the CDR3. Losses at the gene ends were 5 bases for V and 6 bases for J; bases not matched to a gene: 8. Germline values: CDR1 SGHVS, CDR2 FNYEAQ. This chain's CDR3 is CASSPGTGPLEQYF. The CDR3 DNA reads TGTGCCAGCAGCCCCGGGACAGGGCCTCTCGAGCAGTACTTC.

The CDR3, as DNA: TGTGCCAGCAGCCAAATATTCACGGGGGGGGCCGGAGATACGCAGTATTTT. Encoded protein: CASSQIFTGGAGDTQYF. The J gene is TRBJ2-3, the V gene TRBV14, with 8 bases that match TRBD2. J gave up 5 bases and V 2 bases, and 12 bases lay outside the gene matches. Germline V gene sequence: CDR1 SGHDN, CDR2 FVKESK. The CDR3 is 17 residues long.

This clone was seen only once. The chain links TRBV4-3 to TRBJ2-2; D might be TRBD1 (5 bases). Germline V gene lookup returns CDR1 LGHNA and CDR2 YSLEER. Trimming stripped 5 bases from V and 0 bases from J, with 25 bases between. CDR3 length: 20 amino acids. This CDR3 is CASSSFDSLMTESNTGELFF. CDR3 coding DNA: TGCGCCAGCAGCTCTTTCGACAGCCTAATGACAGAATCGAACACCGGGGAGCTGTTTTTT.

There are a few counts of this clone. The V call is TRBV6-5, the J call TRBJ1-6; D might be TRBD1 (6 bases). V lost 4 bases to trimming and J lost 7 bases, with 11 bases between them. Looked up from germline, CDR1 is MNHEY and CDR2 is SVGAGI. There are 14 residues in the CDR3. CDR3 protein: CASSSGQKNSPLHF. CDR3 sequence (DNA): TGTGCCAGCAGTTCGGGACAAAAGAATTCACCCCTCCACTTT.

The V and J genes are TRBV27 and TRBJ2-1; 12 bases are a match to TRBD2. V lost 5 bases to trimming and J lost 5 bases; unmatched junction nucleotides: 19. In germline, CDR1 is MNHEY, CDR2 SMNVEV (reference sequence). There are 20 residues in the CDR3. CDR3 nucleotide sequence: TGTGCCAGCAGTCCCTCCCCAGGACTAGCGGGACCCCCGGGGAACAATGAGCAGTTCTTC. Translated, it gives CASSPSPGLAGPPGNNEQFF.

J is TRBJ2-5 and V is TRBV4-1, with 11 bases aligning to TRBD1. With V trimmed by 4 bases and J by 2 bases, 6 bases remained unmatched. Germline V lookup: CDR1 MGHRA, CDR2 YSYEKL. The CDR3 covers 16 residues. CDR3 DNA: TGCGCCAGCAGCCTTATAGGACAGGGGGCTCAAGAGACCCAGTACTTC. Protein sequence: CASSLIGQGAQETQYF.

The V gene is TRBV7-9, the J gene TRBJ2-5; 9 bases align to TRBD2. V shed 5 bases and J 2 bases; nucleotides not matched to a gene: 9. This CDR3 spans 16 amino acids. Germline V gene data show CDR1 as SEHNR and CDR2 as FQNEAQ (reference sequence). The CDR3 nucleotides read TGTGCCAGCAGCGAAGCGGCTAGCGGGGCTCAAGAGACCCAGTACTTC. Translation: CASSEAASGAQETQYF.

V usage is TRBV7-8 and J usage is TRBJ1-4, with D unclear. The CDR3 loop spans 15 amino acids. Germline lookup yields CDR1 SGHVS and CDR2 FQNEAQ. V lost 1 base, J lost 3 bases, and 9 bases lay in between. CDR3 sequence reads: CASSLEVEPNEKLFF. CDR3 bases: TGTGCCAGCAGCTTAGAGGTGGAGCCTAATGAAAAACTGTTTTTT.

The V call is TRBV5-1, the J call TRBJ1-1, with 10 bases fitting TRBD1. V was pared by 4 bases and J by 0 bases, with 9 bases of the junction left unmatched. CDR1 and CDR2 from the germline V gene are SGHRS and YFSETQ. The CDR3 has 17 amino acids. The CDR3 DNA reads as TGCGCCAGCAGCCCTGTCCCGGGACAGGGGATGAACACTGAAGCTTTCTTT. Translating gives CASSPVPGQGMNTEAFF.

The V and J genes are TRBV11-3 and TRBJ2-7, with TRBD2 matching 10 bases. The CDR3 loop spans 15 amino acids. Germline V CDR1 and CDR2: SGHNT, YENEEA. V gave up 8 bases and J gave up 2 bases; unmatched junction bases: 9. The CDR3 DNA reads TGTGCCAGCGAGGGGACTAGCGTTTCCCCCTACGAGCAGTACTTC. It encodes CASEGTSVSPYEQYF. The variable domain in full, completed from reference TRBV11-3 and TRBJ2-7, reads EAGVVQSPRYKIIEKKQPVAFWCNPISGHNTLYWYLQNLGQGPELLIRYENEEAVDDSQLPKDRFSAERLKGVDSTLKIQPAELGDSAVYLCASEGTSVSPYEQYFGPGTRLTVT.

This chain connects TRBV9 to TRBJ1-1; weak D call: TRBD1 (5 bases). Per germline, CDR1 SGDLS and CDR2 YYNGEE. The V end lost 4 bases, the J end lost 7 bases, and 23 bases lay between the germline ends. The CDR3 has 16 amino acids. CDR3 nucleotides: TGTGCCAGCAGCCCGTTGGGGGAGGCTAGCAAGGTTGAAGCTTTCTTT. This codes for CASSPLGEASKVEAFF.

This sequence joins TRBV28 and TRBJ2-5; D is perhaps TRBD2 (6 bases). The CDR3 loop spans 14 amino acids. Trimming removed 1 base from V and 5 bases from J, with 11 bases in between. Germline CDR1 MDHEN, CDR2 SYDVKM. CDR3 loop: CASSLYLADETQYF. The CDR3 nucleotides read TGTGCCAGCAGTTTATATTTAGCGGATGAGACCCAGTACTTC. The full variable domain, its missing parts supplied by reference TRBV28 and TRBJ2-5, is DVKVTQSSRYLVKRTGEKVFLECVQDMDHENMFWYRQDPGLGLRLIYFSYDVKMKEKGDIPEGYSVSREKKERFSLILESASTNQTSMYLCASSLYLADETQYFGPGTRLLVL.

This clone appeared once. The V call is TRBV9, the J call TRBJ2-1; 7 bases fit TRBD2. J gave up 4 bases and V 4 bases, and 8 bases lay outside the gene matches. The CDR3 contains 15 residues. Germline V gene data show CDR1 as SGDLS and CDR2 as YYNGEE. CDR3 sequence reads: CASSPTRSGYNEQFF. The CDR3 DNA sequence: TGTGCCAGCAGCCCAACCCGTAGCGGGTACAATGAGCAGTTCTTC.

This clone appeared a few times. This sequence joins TRBV7-9 and TRBJ2-3; D perhaps matches TRBD1 (6 bases). Germline V lookup: CDR1 SEHNR, CDR2 FQNEAQ (reference sequence). CDR3 length equals 18 residues. Trimming stripped 3 bases from V and 3 bases from J, with 22 bases between. This CDR3 is CASSFPQTGRLVTDTQYF. CDR3 nucleotides: TGTGCCAGCAGCTTCCCCCAGACAGGTAGATTGGTTACAGATACGCAGTATTTT.

This clone was observed a few times. V usage is TRBV15 and J usage is TRBJ2-1, with 8 bases identical to TRBD2. Germline CDR1 reads LNHNV; CDR2 reads YYDKDF (reference sequence). V was pared by 0 bases and J by 9 bases, with 7 bases of the junction left unmatched. The CDR3 contains 15 residues. CDR3 in amino acids: CATSRDTGLGGEQFF. CDR3 nucleotides: TGTGCCACCAGCAGAGATACGGGACTAGGGGGTGAGCAGTTCTTC.

The chain recombines TRBV28 with TRBJ2-1; D is possibly TRBD2 (6 bases). V shed 3 bases and J shed 6 bases, with 15 bases lying between them. The germline gives CDR1 MDHEN, CDR2 SYDVKM. This CDR3 comprises 15 residues. The CDR3: CASSFLVGGGNEQFF. Written as DNA, the CDR3 is TGTGCCAGCAGTTTCCTCGTGGGAGGAGGCAATGAGCAGTTCTTC.

The V call is TRBV29-1, the J call TRBJ2-1; 9 bases line up with TRBD1. The J segment lost 3 bases and the V segment lost 3 bases, leaving 3 bases of the junction unmatched. Germline CDR1 and CDR2: SQVTM and ANQGSEA. The CDR3 has 14 residues. The CDR3 bases are TGCAGCGTTGATAAGGGACAGGGCTACAATGAGCAGTTCTTC. Translation: CSVDKGQGYNEQFF.

This clone was seen a few times. The chain is built from TRBV5-6 and TRBJ2-7, with TRBD1 matching 7 bases. Trimming took 0 bases from V and 12 from J; bases not matched to a gene: 6. The CDR3 runs 12 residues. Germline loops: CDR1 SGHDT, CDR2 YYEEEE. CDR3 coding DNA: TGTGCCAGCAGCTTGGTAGGGGGCTGGTCGTACTTC. This sequence encodes CASSLVGGWSYF. Variable domain in full (rest from reference TRBV5-6 and TRBJ2-7): DAGVTQSPTHLIKTRGQQVTLRCSPKSGHDTVSWYQQALGQGPQFIFQYYEEEERQRGNFPDRFSGHQFPNYSSELNVNALLLGDSALYLCASSLVGGWSYFGPGTRLTVT.

Points on this clone: The junction does not match germline at one end; this may be a read error. V gene TRBV4-3 combines with J gene TRBJ1-6, with 7 nucleotides matching TRBD1. The CDR3 totals 15 residues. The germline CDR1 and CDR2 sequences are LGHNA and YSLEER. CDR3 region: CASSQGDSYSSPLHF. The DNA for the CDR3 is TGCGCCAGCAGCCAAGGGGACAGTTATAGTTCACCCCTCCACTTT.

V gene TRBV6-5 combines with J gene TRBJ2-5, with 9 nucleotides matching TRBD2. V dropped 2 bases and J dropped 4; count of bases not matched to a gene: 5. The CDR3 is made up of 15 amino acids. The germline V gene encodes CDR1 MNHEY and CDR2 SVGAGI. In DNA, the CDR3 is TGTGCCAGCAGTTACAGTAGCGGGGGTTCAGAGACCCAGTACTTC. It is translated as CASSYSSGGSETQYF.